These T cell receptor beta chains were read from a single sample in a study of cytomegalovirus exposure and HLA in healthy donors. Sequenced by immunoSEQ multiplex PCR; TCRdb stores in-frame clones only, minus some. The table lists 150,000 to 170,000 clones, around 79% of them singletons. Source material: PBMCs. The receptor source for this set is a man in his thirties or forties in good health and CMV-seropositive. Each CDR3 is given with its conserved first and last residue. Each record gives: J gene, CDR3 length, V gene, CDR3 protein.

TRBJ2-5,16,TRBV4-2,CASSQGTSGGEETQYF
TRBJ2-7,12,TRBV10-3,CAISESDNEQYF
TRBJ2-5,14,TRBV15,CATSRVRHQETQYF
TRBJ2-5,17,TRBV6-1,CASSEAQRRLRQETQYF
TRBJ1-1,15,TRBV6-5,CASSSAPRQPTEAFF
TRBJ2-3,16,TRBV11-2,CASSLALRGPTDTQYF
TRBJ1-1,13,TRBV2,CASSSGVGTEAFF
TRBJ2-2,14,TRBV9,CASSVGLRAGELFF
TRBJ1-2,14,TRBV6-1,CASRLGKGNYGYTF
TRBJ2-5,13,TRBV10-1,CASSQGRGETQYF
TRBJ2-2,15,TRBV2,CASSDGRVSPGELFF
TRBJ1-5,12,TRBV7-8,CASSFGQGAQHF
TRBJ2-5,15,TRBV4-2,CASSQGSGMLETQYF
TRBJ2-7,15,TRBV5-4,CASSFPAGASYEQYF
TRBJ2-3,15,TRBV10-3,CAISGRVKVADTQYF
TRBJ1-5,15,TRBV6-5,CASRTGQDSNQPQHF
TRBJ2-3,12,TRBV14,CASSYGPRPQYF
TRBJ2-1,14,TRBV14,CASSQGALNNEQFF
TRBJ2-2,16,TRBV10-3,CAISEGGTSNTGELFF
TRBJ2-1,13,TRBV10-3,CAIRVGGDNEQFF
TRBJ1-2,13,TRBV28,CASSFPGGGGYTF
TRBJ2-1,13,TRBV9,CASSVSGVNEQFF
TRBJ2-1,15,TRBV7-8,CASSWGLAGVYEQFF
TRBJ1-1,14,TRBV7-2,CASSPQTGNTEAFF